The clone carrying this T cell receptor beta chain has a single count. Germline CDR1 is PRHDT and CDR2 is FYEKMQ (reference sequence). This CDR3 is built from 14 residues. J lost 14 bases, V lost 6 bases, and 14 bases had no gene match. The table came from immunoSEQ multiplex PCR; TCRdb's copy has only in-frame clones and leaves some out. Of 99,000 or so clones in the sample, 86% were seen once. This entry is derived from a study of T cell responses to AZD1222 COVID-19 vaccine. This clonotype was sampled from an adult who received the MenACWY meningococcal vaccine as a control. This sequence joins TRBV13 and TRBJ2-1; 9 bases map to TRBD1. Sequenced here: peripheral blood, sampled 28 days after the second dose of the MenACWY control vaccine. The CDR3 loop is CASRKQGALYWEFF. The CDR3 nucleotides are TGTGCCAGCAGAAAACAGGGGGCGCTTTATTGGGAGTTCTTC.